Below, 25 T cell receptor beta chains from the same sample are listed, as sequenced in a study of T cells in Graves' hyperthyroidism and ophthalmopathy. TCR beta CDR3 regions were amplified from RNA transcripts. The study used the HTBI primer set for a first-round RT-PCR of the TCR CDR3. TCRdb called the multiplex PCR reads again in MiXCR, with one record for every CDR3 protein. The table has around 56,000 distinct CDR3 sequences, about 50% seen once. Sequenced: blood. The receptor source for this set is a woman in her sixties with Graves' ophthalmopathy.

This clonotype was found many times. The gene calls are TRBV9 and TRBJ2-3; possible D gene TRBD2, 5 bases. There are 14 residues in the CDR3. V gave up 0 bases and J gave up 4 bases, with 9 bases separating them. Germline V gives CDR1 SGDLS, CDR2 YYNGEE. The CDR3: CASSVGGRADTQYF. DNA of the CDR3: TGTGCCAGCAGCGTAGGCGGGCGCGCAGATACGCAGTATTTT.

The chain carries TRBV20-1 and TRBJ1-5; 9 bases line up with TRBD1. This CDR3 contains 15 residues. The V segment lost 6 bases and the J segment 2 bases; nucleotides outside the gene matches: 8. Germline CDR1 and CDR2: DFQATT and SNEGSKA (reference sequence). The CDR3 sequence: CSAAGDRVGNQPQHF. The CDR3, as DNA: TGCAGTGCCGCTGGGGACAGGGTTGGCAATCAGCCCCAGCATTTT.

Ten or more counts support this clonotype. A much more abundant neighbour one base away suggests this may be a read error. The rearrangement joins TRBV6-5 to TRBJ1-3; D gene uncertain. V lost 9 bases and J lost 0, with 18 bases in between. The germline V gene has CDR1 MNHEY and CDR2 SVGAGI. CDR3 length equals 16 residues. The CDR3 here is CASQVRSTGSGNTIYF. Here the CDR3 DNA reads TGTGCCAGTCAAGTTCGAAGTACGGGCTCTGGAAACACCATATATTTT.

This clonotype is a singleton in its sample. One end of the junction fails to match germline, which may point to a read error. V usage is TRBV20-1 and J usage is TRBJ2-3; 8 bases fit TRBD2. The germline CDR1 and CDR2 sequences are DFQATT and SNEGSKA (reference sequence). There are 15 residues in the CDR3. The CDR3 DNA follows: TGCAGTGCCACCAGCGGGGGCGAGGGACGGGATACGCGGTATTTT. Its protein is CSATSGGEGRDTRYF.

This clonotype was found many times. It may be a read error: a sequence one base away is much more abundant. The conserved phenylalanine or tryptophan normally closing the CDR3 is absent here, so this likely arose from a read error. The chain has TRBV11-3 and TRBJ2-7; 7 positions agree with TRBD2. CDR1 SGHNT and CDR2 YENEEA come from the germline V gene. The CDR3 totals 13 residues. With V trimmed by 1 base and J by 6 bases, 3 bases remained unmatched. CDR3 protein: CASSLVRESEQYL. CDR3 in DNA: TGTGCCAGCAGCTTAGTGCGGGAGTCCGAGCAGTACCTC.

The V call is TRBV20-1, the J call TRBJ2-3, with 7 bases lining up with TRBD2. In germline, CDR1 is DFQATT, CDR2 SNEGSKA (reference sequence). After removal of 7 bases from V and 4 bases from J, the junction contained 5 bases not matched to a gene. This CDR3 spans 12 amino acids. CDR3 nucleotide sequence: TGCAGTGTGAGCGGGGTGCCAGATACGCAGTATTTT. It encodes CSVSGVPDTQYF.

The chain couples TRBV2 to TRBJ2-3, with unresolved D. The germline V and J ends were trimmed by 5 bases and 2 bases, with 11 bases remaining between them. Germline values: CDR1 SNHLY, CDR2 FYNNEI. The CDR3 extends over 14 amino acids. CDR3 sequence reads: CASSRAGSTDTQYF. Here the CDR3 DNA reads TGTGCCAGCAGTAGGGCTGGGTCCACAGATACGCAGTATTTT.

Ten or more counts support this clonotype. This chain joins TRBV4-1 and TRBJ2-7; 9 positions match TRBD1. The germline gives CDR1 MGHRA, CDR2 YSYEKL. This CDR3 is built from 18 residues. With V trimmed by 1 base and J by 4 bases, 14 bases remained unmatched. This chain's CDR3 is CASSQVRNRGRNDYEQYF. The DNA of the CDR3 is TGCGCCAGCAGCCAAGTCCGGAACAGGGGGCGAAATGATTACGAGCAGTACTTC.

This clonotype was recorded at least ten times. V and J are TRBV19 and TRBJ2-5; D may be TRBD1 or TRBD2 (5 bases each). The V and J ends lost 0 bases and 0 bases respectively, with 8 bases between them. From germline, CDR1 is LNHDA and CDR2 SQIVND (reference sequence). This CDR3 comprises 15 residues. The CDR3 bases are TGTGCCAGTAGTATAGATCGGGGACACCAAGAGACCCAGTACTTC. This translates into CASSIDRGHQETQYF.

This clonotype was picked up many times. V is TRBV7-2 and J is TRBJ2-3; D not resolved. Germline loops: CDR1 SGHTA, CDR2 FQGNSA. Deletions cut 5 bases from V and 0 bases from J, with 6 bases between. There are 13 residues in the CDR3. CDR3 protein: CASSPGSTDTQYF. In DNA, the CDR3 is TGTGCCAGCAGCCCCGGGAGCACAGATACGCAGTATTTT.

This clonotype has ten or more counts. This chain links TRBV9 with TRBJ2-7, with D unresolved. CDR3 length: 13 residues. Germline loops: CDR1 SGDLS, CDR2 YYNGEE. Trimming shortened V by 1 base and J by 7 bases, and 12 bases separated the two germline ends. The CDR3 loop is CASSVKVGLEQYF. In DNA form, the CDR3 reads TGTGCCAGCAGCGTAAAGGTGGGCTTGGAGCAGTACTTC. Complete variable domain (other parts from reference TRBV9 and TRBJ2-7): DSGVTQTPKHLITATGQRVTLRCSPRSGDLSVYWYQQSLDQGLQFLIQYYNGEERAKGNILERFSAQQFPDLHSELNLSSLELGDSALYFCASSVKVGLEQYFGPGTRLTVT.

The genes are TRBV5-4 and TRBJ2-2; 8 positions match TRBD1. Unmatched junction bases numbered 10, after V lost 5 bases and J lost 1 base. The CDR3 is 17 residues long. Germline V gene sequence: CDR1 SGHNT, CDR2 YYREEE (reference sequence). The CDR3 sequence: CASSFVATGGNTGELFF. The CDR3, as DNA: TGTGCCAGCAGTTTCGTGGCTACAGGGGGGAACACCGGGGAGCTGTTTTTT.

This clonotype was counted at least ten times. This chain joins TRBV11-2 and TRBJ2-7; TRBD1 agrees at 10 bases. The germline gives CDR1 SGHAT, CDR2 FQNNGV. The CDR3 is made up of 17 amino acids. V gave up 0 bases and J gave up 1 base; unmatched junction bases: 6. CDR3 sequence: CASSLDGGQGISYEQYF. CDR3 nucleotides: TGTGCCAGCAGCTTAGATGGGGGACAGGGGATTTCCTACGAGCAGTACTTC.

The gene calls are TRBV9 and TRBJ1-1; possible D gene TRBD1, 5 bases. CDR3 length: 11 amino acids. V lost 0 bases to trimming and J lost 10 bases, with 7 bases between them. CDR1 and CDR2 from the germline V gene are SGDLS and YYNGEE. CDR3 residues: CASSVEGTAFF. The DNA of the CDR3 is TGTGCCAGCAGCGTAGAAGGGACAGCTTTCTTT.

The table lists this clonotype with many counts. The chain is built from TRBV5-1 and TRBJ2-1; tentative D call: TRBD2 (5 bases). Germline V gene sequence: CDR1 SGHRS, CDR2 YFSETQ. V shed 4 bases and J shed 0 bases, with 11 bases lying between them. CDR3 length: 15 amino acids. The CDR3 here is CASSGGFNSYNEQFF. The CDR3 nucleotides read TGCGCCAGCAGCGGAGGATTCAACTCCTACAATGAGCAGTTCTTC.

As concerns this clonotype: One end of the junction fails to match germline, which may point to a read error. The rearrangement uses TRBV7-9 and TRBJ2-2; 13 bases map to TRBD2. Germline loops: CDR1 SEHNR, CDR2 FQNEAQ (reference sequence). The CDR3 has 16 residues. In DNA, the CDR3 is TGCGCCAGCAGCCCCTGGACTAGCGGGAGCACCGGGGAGCTGTTTTTT. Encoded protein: CASSPWTSGSTGELFF.

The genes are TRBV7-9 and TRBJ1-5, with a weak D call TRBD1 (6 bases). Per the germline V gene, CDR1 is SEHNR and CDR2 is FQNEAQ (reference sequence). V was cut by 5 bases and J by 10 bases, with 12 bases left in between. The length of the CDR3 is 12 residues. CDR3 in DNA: TGTGCCAGCAGCCCTACAGGGTCACCCCAGCATTTT. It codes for CASSPTGSPQHF.

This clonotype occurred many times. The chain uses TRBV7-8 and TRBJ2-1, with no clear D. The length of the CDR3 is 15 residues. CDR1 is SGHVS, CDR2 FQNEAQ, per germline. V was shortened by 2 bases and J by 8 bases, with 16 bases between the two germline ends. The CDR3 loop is CASSLPWLGSDEQFF. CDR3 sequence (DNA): TGTGCCAGCAGCTTACCCTGGCTGGGGTCCGATGAGCAGTTCTTC.

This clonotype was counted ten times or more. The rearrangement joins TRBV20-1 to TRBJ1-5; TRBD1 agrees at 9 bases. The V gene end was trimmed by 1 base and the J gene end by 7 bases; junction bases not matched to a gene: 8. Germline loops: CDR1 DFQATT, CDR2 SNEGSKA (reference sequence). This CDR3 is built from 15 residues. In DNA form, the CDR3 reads TGCAGTGCTAGAGTCCTGGGACAGGGCGAGCAGCCCCAGCATTTT. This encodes CSARVLGQGEQPQHF.

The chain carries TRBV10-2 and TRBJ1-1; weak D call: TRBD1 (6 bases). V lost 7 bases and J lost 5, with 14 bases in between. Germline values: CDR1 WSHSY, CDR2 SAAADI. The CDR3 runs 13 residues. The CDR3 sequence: CASTDEGGTEAFF. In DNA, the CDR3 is TGCGCCAGCACCGATGAGGGGGGGACTGAAGCTTTCTTT.

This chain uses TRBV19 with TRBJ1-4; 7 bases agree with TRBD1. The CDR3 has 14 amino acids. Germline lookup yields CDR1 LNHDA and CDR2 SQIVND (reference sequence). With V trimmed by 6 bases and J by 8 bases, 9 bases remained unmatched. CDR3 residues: CASRDNRGDEKLFF. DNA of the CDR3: TGTGCCAGTAGAGATAACAGGGGCGACGAAAAACTGTTTTTT.

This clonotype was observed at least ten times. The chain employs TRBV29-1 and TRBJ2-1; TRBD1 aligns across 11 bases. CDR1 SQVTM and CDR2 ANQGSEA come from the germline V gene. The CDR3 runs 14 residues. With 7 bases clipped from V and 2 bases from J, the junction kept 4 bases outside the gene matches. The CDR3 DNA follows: TGCAGCGCTGGGACAGGGGGTCCCTACAATGAGCAGTTCTTC. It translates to CSAGTGGPYNEQFF.

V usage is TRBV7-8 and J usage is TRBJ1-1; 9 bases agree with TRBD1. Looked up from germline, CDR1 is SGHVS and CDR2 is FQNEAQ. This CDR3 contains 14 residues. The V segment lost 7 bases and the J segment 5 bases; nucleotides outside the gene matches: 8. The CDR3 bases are TGTGCCAGCACCCCGGGACAGGGAGGGACTGAAGCTTTCTTT. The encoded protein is CASTPGQGGTEAFF.

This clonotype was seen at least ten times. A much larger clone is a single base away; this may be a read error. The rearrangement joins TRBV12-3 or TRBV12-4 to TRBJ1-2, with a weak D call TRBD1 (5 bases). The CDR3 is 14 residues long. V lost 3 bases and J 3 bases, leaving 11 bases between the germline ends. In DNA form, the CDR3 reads TGTGCCAGCAGTTTGGGGGGTGGGGACTATGGCTACACCTTC. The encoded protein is CASSLGGGDYGYTF.

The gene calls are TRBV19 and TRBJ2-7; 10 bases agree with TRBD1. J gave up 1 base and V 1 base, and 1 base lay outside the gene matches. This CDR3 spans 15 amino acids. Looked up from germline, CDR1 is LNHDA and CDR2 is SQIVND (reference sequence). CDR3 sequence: CASSIVGQGSYEQYF. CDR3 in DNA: TGTGCCAGTAGTATAGTGGGACAGGGGTCCTACGAGCAGTACTTC.